This TCR beta chain was retrieved from a study of PD-1 blockade in classical Hodgkin lymphoma. Each patient experienced a relapse that followed autologous stem cell transplantation, and brentuximab vedotin exposure varied. Clones were sequenced by immunoSEQ multiplex PCR, and TCRdb holds only the in-frame ones, with some missing. The table has about 97,000 clones, approximately 83% seen once. V lost 6 bases and J 4 bases, leaving 15 bases between the germline ends. The germline CDR1 and CDR2 sequences are SQVTM and ANQGSEA. The CDR3 contains 13 residues. Sequencing used peripheral blood mononuclear cells (PBMCs), obtained at baseline. V is TRBV29-1 and J is TRBJ1-2; D not certain. The receptor's source is a human donor with classical Hodgkin lymphoma. The CDR3 here is CSVKHLRGYGYTF. DNA of the CDR3: TGCAGCGTGAAACACTTGCGGGGCTATGGCTACACCTTC.